These 4 T cell receptor beta chains were all obtained from the same sample, sequenced in a study of regulatory T cells in long-lasting Graves disease. The authors built TCR beta libraries using iRepertoire HTBI primers and Arm-PCR of CDR3 regions. In TCRdb, the multiplex PCR reads were re-called with MiXCR into one record per CDR3 protein. The data show 450,000 or so distinct CDR3 sequences, about 22% seen once. As for time point: persistent/refractory GD, antithyroid drugs over 5 years with positive TRAb. The TCR library was made from RNA extracted from PBMCs. The sample consisted of peripheral blood mononuclear cells (PBMCs), taken when the disease was refractory, from a patient treated with antithyroid drugs. Receptors originate from a female donor with Graves disease.

In the case of this clonotype: This sequence may be a read error, since a much larger clone differs from it by one base. The chain carries TRBV12-3 or TRBV12-4 and TRBJ1-4, with D perhaps matching TRBD1 (6 bases). The CDR3 covers 14 residues. For the CDR3, the DNA is TGTGCCAGCGGTTTAAAGGGAGGGGGGGAAAAACTGTTTTTT. Encoded protein: CASGLKGGGEKLFF.

The chain joins TRBV7-9 to TRBJ1-1, with TRBD1 identical over 12 bases. The germline CDR1 and CDR2 sequences are SEHNR and FQNEAQ (reference sequence). This CDR3 is 15 amino acids long. With V trimmed by 2 bases and J by 4 bases, 2 bases remained unmatched. The CDR3 spells CASSLPGQGATEAFF. CDR3 in DNA: TGTGCCAGCAGCTTACCGGGACAGGGGGCCACTGAAGCTTTCTTT.

This clonotype was detected many times. This CDR3 is CASSPRAGDYTGELFF. The CDR3 DNA sequence: TGTGCCAGCAGCCCGAGGGCAGGCGATTACACCGGGGAGCTGTTTTTT. V is TRBV7-2 and J is TRBJ2-2; weak D call: TRBD2 (5 bases). Germline V gives CDR1 SGHTA, CDR2 FQGNSA. V was clipped by 5 bases and J by 3 bases, with 16 bases between them. The CDR3 is 16 amino acids.

This clonotype has ten or more counts. This chain connects TRBV2 to TRBJ2-5, with D perhaps assigned TRBD1 or TRBD2 (5 bases each). V lost 3 bases and J lost 4, with 6 bases in between. The CDR3 has 12 amino acids. Per the germline V gene, CDR1 is SNHLY and CDR2 is FYNNEI. The CDR3 DNA reads TGTGCCAGCAGTGATGGGGGAGAGACCCAGTACTTC. Translating it yields CASSDGGETQYF.